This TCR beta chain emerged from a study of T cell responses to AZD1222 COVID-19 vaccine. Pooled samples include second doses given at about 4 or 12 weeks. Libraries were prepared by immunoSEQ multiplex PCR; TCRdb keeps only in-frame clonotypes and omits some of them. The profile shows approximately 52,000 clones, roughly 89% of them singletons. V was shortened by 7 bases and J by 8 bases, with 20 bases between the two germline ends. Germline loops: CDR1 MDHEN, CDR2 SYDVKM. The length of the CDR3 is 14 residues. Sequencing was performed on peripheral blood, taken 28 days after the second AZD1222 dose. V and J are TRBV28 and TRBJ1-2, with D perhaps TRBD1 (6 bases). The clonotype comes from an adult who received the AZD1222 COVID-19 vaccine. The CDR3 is CASTLGGGLRGYTF. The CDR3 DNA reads TGTGCCAGCACCTTAGGGGGGGGTCTGCGGGGCTACACCTTC.